One and the same sample provided the 27 T cell receptor beta chains below, sequenced in a study of shared T cell receptors in the human thymus. Some clones are missing from TCRdb's copy, which holds only in-frame ones; the method was immunoSEQ multiplex PCR. The repertoire holds some 700,000 clones, with approximately 83% as singletons. The sample was also linked to a second study, of human thymus T cells.

Sequenced input: thymocytes. Receptors originate from a girl under three years old with a congenital heart defect.

The chain couples TRBV4-3 to TRBJ2-3, with D possibly matching TRBD2 (6 bases). The CDR3 has 18 amino acids. Germline V gene data show CDR1 as LGHNA and CDR2 as YSLEER. V gave up 0 bases and J gave up 2 bases, with 18 bases separating them. The CDR3 spells CASSQETPGTYFTDTQYF. The CDR3, as DNA: TGCGCCAGCAGCCAAGAAACGCCCGGGACTTACTTCACAGATACGCAGTATTTT.

This clone was recorded once. This chain connects TRBV12-5 to TRBJ2-1; D is uncertain. CDR1 is LGHNT and CDR2 is FRNRAP in the germline V gene. V was pared by 6 bases and J by 5 bases, with 8 bases between. This CDR3 is 12 amino acids long. CDR3 sequence: CASGSRNNEQFF. DNA of the CDR3: TGTGCTAGTGGCTCCCGTAACAATGAGCAGTTCTTC.

This clone is a singleton in its sample. V and J are TRBV10-3 and TRBJ2-2, with TRBD1 matching 8 bases. Trimming at V came to 6 bases and at J to 6 bases, leaving 3 bases not matched to a gene. The germline CDR1 and CDR2 sequences are ENHRY and SYGVKD. The CDR3 consists of 13 residues. This chain's CDR3 is CAIRETGAGELFF. CDR3 in DNA: TGTGCCATCAGAGAGACAGGGGCCGGGGAGCTGTTTTTT.

The chain recombines TRBV5-1 with TRBJ1-1; the D gene is possibly TRBD1 (5 bases). CDR1 SGHRS and CDR2 YFSETQ come from the germline V gene. Between the trimmed V and J ends, which lost 5 bases and 7 bases, there was a span of 9 bases. The CDR3 extends over 11 amino acids. In DNA form, the CDR3 reads TGCGCCAGCAGGTCGGGGGGTGAAGCTTTCTTT. Protein: CASRSGGEAFF.

This chain joins TRBV7-2 and TRBJ1-2; TRBD1 is a possible D gene (5 bases). Looked up from germline, CDR1 is SGHTA and CDR2 is FQGNSA. V was shortened by 3 bases and J by 6 bases, with 11 bases between the two germline ends. This CDR3 region has 13 residues. The CDR3 spells CASSFQGGHGYTF. The DNA for the CDR3 is TGTGCCAGCAGCTTCCAGGGAGGTCATGGCTACACCTTC. Drawing the rest from reference TRBV7-2 and TRBJ1-2, the complete variable domain is GAGVSQSPSNKVTEKGKDVELRCDPISGHTALYWYRQSLGQGLEFLIYFQGNSAPDKSGLPSDRFSAERTGGSVSTLTIQRTQQEDSAVYLCASSFQGGHGYTFGSGTRLTVV.

The chain is built from TRBV4-3 and TRBJ2-5; D gene unclear. The J call is doubtful: the DNA matches TRBJ2-7 better. The germline V gene has CDR1 LGHNA and CDR2 YSLEER. This CDR3 has 16 residues. Here the CDR3 DNA reads TGCGCCAGCAGCCAAGCATATGGGCAGGTCGACTACGAGCAGTACTTC. This gives the protein CASSQAYGQVDYEQYF.

The rearrangement links TRBV28 to TRBJ1-6; 8 nucleotides match TRBD1. After removal of 2 bases from V and 7 bases from J, the junction contained 13 bases not matched to a gene. In germline, CDR1 is MDHEN, CDR2 SYDVKM. The length of the CDR3 is 18 residues. CDR3 in amino acids: CASSLVSRETGENSPLHF. CDR3 DNA sequence: TGTGCCAGCAGTTTAGTATCCCGGGAGACAGGGGAGAATTCACCCCTCCACTTT.

This clone appeared a few times. The V and J genes are TRBV5-4 and TRBJ1-1; D gene uncertain. The V gene's germline CDR1 is SGHNT and CDR2 YYREEE (reference sequence). This CDR3 has 12 amino acids. V lost 2 bases, J lost 7 bases, and 9 bases lay in between. The CDR3 loop reads CASSLGDYEAFF. The CDR3 DNA is TGTGCCAGCAGCTTAGGAGACTATGAAGCTTTCTTT.

The chain has TRBV10-3 and TRBJ2-3; 7 nucleotides line up with TRBD1. Germline lookup yields CDR1 ENHRY and CDR2 SYGVKD. Germline trimming cut 6 bases from V and 0 bases from J; bases unmatched to any gene: 18. The CDR3 has 19 residues. The CDR3, as DNA: TGTGCCATCAGCGACCCTCACTATTCACCGACAGGGAGCACAGATACGCAGTATTTT. Translating gives CAISDPHYSPTGSTDTQYF.

The chain links TRBV19 to TRBJ1-1; TRBD1 aligns across 8 bases. The J segment lost 2 bases and the V segment lost 1 base, leaving 6 bases of the junction unmatched. The CDR3 runs 16 residues. CDR1 is LNHDA, CDR2 SQIVND, per germline (reference sequence). As DNA, the CDR3 is TGTGCCAGTAGTATAGTTCGGACAGGGCTAAACACTGAAGCTTTCTTT. Protein: CASSIVRTGLNTEAFF.

The chain combines TRBV5-6 with TRBJ1-1; the match to TRBD1 covers 8 bases. Germline lookup yields CDR1 SGHDT and CDR2 YYEEEE. The CDR3 runs to 15 residues. V dropped 4 bases and J dropped 5; count of bases not matched to a gene: 10. DNA for the CDR3: TGTGCCAGCAGCCTCGGTAACCAGGGGGCGACTGAAGCTTTCTTT. Translation: CASSLGNQGATEAFF. Combining the CDR3 with reference TRBV5-6 and TRBJ1-1 gives the whole variable domain DAGVTQSPTHLIKTRGQQVTLRCSPKSGHDTVSWYQQALGQGPQFIFQYYEEEERQRGNFPDRFSGHQFPNYSSELNVNALLLGDSALYLCASSLGNQGATEAFFGQGTRLTVV.

This sequence joins TRBV6-1 and TRBJ2-2; a possible D gene is TRBD1 (5 bases). Germline-derived CDR1 and CDR2 are MNHNS and SASEGT. The CDR3 spans 13 residues. Trimming pared 6 bases from V and 2 bases from J, leaving 7 bases between. The CDR3 DNA is TGTGCCAGCAGCGGACATAACACCGGGGAGCTGTTTTTT. Its translation: CASSGHNTGELFF.

The gene calls are TRBV27 and TRBJ1-5; 7 nucleotides line up with TRBD1. There are 15 residues in the CDR3. Trimming cost V 5 bases and J 0 bases; bases outside gene matches: 4. Germline V gene sequence: CDR1 MNHEY, CDR2 SMNVEV (reference sequence). In DNA form, the CDR3 reads TGTGCCAGCAGTCCCCGGACAGGTAGCAATCAGCCCCAGCATTTT. It translates to CASSPRTGSNQPQHF.

The chain has TRBV27 and TRBJ1-4, with a possible D match to TRBD1 (5 bases). Trimming took off 8 bases at V and 0 bases at J, with 16 bases between the two ends. This CDR3 comprises 16 residues. Germline V lookup: CDR1 MNHEY, CDR2 SMNVEV (reference sequence). The CDR3 DNA reads TGTGCCAGCGACCCCCGCACAGGAGCAACTAATGAAAAACTGTTTTTT. Its protein product is CASDPRTGATNEKLFF.

The V and J genes are TRBV6-5 and TRBJ2-7; 9 nucleotides align to TRBD1. The CDR3 is made up of 15 amino acids. Per germline, CDR1 MNHEY and CDR2 SVGAGI. V lost 6 bases to trimming and J lost 3 bases; unmatched junction nucleotides: 9. In DNA form, the CDR3 reads TGTGCCAGCAGGAGAGAACCGGGACAGGGCTACGAGCAGTACTTC. Translated: CASRREPGQGYEQYF.

V and J are TRBV20-1 and TRBJ1-1; no clear D gene. The CDR3 spans 11 residues. Trimming removed 3 bases at V and 3 bases at J, with 5 bases between. Germline CDR1 DFQATT, CDR2 SNEGSKA (reference sequence). Here the CDR3 reads CSASQDTEAFF. As DNA, the CDR3 is TGCAGTGCTAGTCAGGACACTGAAGCTTTCTTT.

The rearrangement uses TRBV4-1 and TRBJ2-3; 9 bases map to TRBD1. Germline V gene lookup returns CDR1 MGHRA and CDR2 YSYEKL. The CDR3 runs 15 residues. The V and J ends lost 0 bases and 7 bases, in that order; junction bases with no gene match: 5. Written as DNA, the CDR3 is TGCGCCAGCAGCCAAGAAACAGGGGGCGCGTATACGCAGTATTTT. This sequence encodes CASSQETGGAYTQYF.

The J gene is TRBJ2-5, the V gene TRBV9; maybe TRBD2 (5 bases). Between the trimmed V and J ends, which lost 0 bases and 4 bases, there was a span of 13 bases. Per germline, CDR1 SGDLS and CDR2 YYNGEE. This CDR3 is built from 15 residues. CDR3 sequence: CASSVGSRGRETQYF. DNA for the CDR3: TGTGCCAGCAGCGTAGGATCGAGAGGGCGAGAGACCCAGTACTTC.

CDR3 in DNA: TGTGCCAGCAGCTCCCACAGGGAATCCTACGAGCAGTACTTC. This gives the protein CASSSHRESYEQYF. The chain recombines TRBV5-5 with TRBJ2-7; tentative D call: TRBD1 (6 bases). The CDR3 contains 14 residues. Germline values: CDR1 SGHKS, CDR2 YYEKEE (reference sequence). The ends were cut back, 3 bases at V and 1 base at J, with 11 bases in the middle.

This chain uses TRBV7-2 with TRBJ1-2, with D maybe TRBD1 (5 bases). This CDR3 has 13 amino acids. Germline V lookup: CDR1 SGHTA, CDR2 FQGNSA. Trimming took off 5 bases at V and 5 bases at J, with 12 bases between the two ends. CDR3 in DNA: TGTGCCAGCAGCGGCCCGGGGGAGTATGGCTACACCTTC. It specifies CASSGPGEYGYTF.

This clone was picked up a small number of times. The chain is built from TRBV25-1 and TRBJ1-3; D uncertain. The CDR3 totals 15 residues. Trimming left V 3 bases short and J 3 bases short, with 12 bases between. The germline CDR1 and CDR2 sequences are MGHDK and SYGVNS. The CDR3 protein is CASSELRPHGNTIYF. Written as DNA, the CDR3 is TGTGCCAGCAGTGAGCTGAGGCCCCATGGAAACACCATATATTTT.

V and J are TRBV30 and TRBJ1-1; D uncertain. With 5 bases removed from V and 1 base from J, the gap between germline ends came to 38 bases. This CDR3 has 22 amino acids. Germline-derived CDR1 and CDR2 are GTSNPN and SVGIG (reference sequence). Written as DNA, the CDR3 is TGTGCCTGGTCGGGTATTCCGATTCCCCAATTGAGACCCGAATTGGGGAACACTGAAGCTTTCTTT. Residues: CAWSGIPIPQLRPELGNTEAFF.

This clone appeared once. The V and J genes are TRBV6-5 and TRBJ2-7; D remains unclear. This CDR3 is built from 15 residues. The ends were cut back, 1 base at V and 0 bases at J, with 10 bases in the middle. Germline V lookup: CDR1 MNHEY, CDR2 SVGAGI. The CDR3 coding sequence is TGTGCCAGCAGTTACTGGAGACGGAACTCCTACGAGCAGTACTTC. Its protein is CASSYWRRNSYEQYF.

The chain carries TRBV7-2 and TRBJ1-2, with 7 nucleotides matching TRBD1. With V trimmed by 4 bases and J by 4 bases, 6 bases remained unmatched. CDR1 SGHTA and CDR2 FQGNSA come from the germline V gene. The CDR3 loop spans 14 amino acids. The CDR3 spells CASSSWTGAYGYTF. The CDR3 DNA reads as TGTGCCAGCAGCTCCTGGACAGGAGCCTATGGCTACACCTTC.

About this clone: An end of the junction differs from the germline gene, which may be a read error. The same CDR3 also results from other DNA sequences found in this sample. This chain joins TRBV5-1 and TRBJ1-6; D might be TRBD1 (5 bases). Per the germline V gene, CDR1 is SGHRS and CDR2 is YFSETQ. The CDR3 runs to 19 residues. CDR3 sequence (DNA): TGCGCCAGCAGCTTGGCCAATCCCCCCAGGGCCTCCTATAATTCCCCCCTCCACTTT. Protein: CASSLANPPRASYNSPLHF.

V is TRBV30 and J is TRBJ1-6; 7 bases fit TRBD1. The CDR3 is made up of 17 amino acids. V dropped 1 base and J dropped 2; count of bases not matched to a gene: 8. Germline V CDR1 and CDR2: GTSNPN, SVGIG (reference sequence). The chain's CDR3 is CAWSALNRGTYNSPLHF. CDR3 coding DNA: TGTGCCTGGAGTGCCCTCAACAGGGGTACCTATAATTCACCCCTCCACTTT.

This clone was seen only once. The chain uses TRBV6-5 and TRBJ1-4; 9 nucleotides align to TRBD1. The CDR3 is 13 amino acids. The germline CDR1 and CDR2 sequences are MNHEY and SVGAGI. Trimming cost V 7 bases and J 7 bases; bases outside gene matches: 4. CDR3 region: CASNTGGSEKLFF. CDR3 DNA: TGTGCCAGCAATACAGGGGGCAGTGAAAAACTGTTTTTT.